One sample yielded the 6 T cell receptor beta chains listed below, sequenced in a study of control samples from healthy donors and cancer patients. Sequencing used immunoSEQ multiplex PCR; TCRdb keeps in-frame clones, though not all of them. The data show about 88,000 clones, with approximately 95% seen just once and approximately 7.6% held by the top ten. The sample taken for sequencing was blood. These receptors came from a man aged 18 to 29 in good health.

The chain links TRBV10-3 to TRBJ1-4; 12 bases are shared with TRBD1. CDR3 length: 16 amino acids. V gave up 3 bases and J gave up 6 bases; unmatched junction bases: 5. Germline V gene data show CDR1 as ENHRY and CDR2 as SYGVKD. DNA of the CDR3: TGTGCCATCAGTGACGGGGACAGGGGGCGCGATGAAAAACTGTTTTTT. Protein sequence: CAISDGDRGRDEKLFF.

The V call is TRBV6-2 or TRBV6-3, the J call TRBJ2-7, with D tentatively TRBD2 (5 bases). Germline V lookup: CDR1 MNHEY, CDR2 SVGEGT. The CDR3 has 16 residues. V shed 2 bases and J shed 1 base, with 15 bases lying between them. The CDR3 sequence is CASSYVLRAGSYEQYF. CDR3 DNA: TGTGCCAGCAGTTACGTCTTGAGGGCTGGGTCCTACGAGCAGTACTTC.

The rearrangement joins TRBV7-8 to TRBJ2-5; no clear D. Germline V gives CDR1 SGHVS, CDR2 FQNEAQ. The CDR3 spans 15 residues. Trimming left V 5 bases short and J 1 base short, with 14 bases between. The CDR3 DNA is TGTGCCAGCAGCCGATCCCGGGTGCCCCAAGAGACCCAGTACTTC. This translates into CASSRSRVPQETQYF.

The chain couples TRBV7-2 to TRBJ2-5, with D perhaps TRBD2 (5 bases). V shed 1 base and J shed 5 bases, with 11 bases lying between them. This CDR3 is 14 amino acids long. CDR1 is SGHTA and CDR2 is FQGNSA in the germline V gene. This CDR3 reads CASSLGRGLETQYF. Here the CDR3 DNA reads TGTGCCAGCAGCTTAGGTAGAGGGCTGGAGACCCAGTACTTC. Filled out from reference TRBV7-2 and TRBJ2-5, the complete variable domain reads GAGVSQSPSNKVTEKGKDVELRCDPISGHTALYWYRQSLGQGLEFLIYFQGNSAPDKSGLPSDRFSAERTGGSVSTLTIQRTQQEDSAVYLCASSLGRGLETQYFGPGTRLLVL.

The V and J genes are TRBV5-1 and TRBJ2-2; TRBD2 is a possible D gene (5 bases). CDR3 size: 16 residues. Germline CDR1 and CDR2: SGHRS and YFSETQ. V lost 0 bases and J lost 10, with 19 bases in between. The DNA for the CDR3 is TGCGCCAGCAGCTTGGCGGCGGGCGCCACGAACGAGGAGCTGTTTTTT. It codes for CASSLAAGATNEELFF.

A single count supports this clone. The V and J genes are TRBV29-1 and TRBJ2-7; perhaps TRBD1 as D (6 bases). The germline gives CDR1 SQVTM, CDR2 ANQGSEA. The CDR3 runs 13 residues. The V end lost 0 bases, the J end lost 9 bases, and 15 bases lay between the germline ends. The chain's CDR3 is CSVEDLGGSAQYF. CDR3 DNA sequence: TGCAGCGTTGAAGATTTAGGGGGAAGCGCGCAGTACTTC.